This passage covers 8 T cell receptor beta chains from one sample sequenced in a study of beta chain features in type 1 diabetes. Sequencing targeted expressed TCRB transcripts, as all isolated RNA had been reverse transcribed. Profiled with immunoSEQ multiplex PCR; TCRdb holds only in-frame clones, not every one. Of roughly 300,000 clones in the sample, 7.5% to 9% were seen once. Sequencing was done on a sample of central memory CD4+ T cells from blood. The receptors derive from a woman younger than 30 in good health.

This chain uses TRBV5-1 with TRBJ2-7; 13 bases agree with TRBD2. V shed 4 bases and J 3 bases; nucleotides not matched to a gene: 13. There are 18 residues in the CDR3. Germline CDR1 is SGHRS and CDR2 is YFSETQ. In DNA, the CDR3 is TGCGCCAGCAGCCCCGGCCTCGGACTAGCGGGAGAAGGCTACGAGCAGTACTTC. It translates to CASSPGLGLAGEGYEQYF.

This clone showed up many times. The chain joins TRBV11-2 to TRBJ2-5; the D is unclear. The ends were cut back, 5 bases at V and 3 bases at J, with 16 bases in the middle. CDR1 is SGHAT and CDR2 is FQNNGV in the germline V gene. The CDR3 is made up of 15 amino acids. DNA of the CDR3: TGTGCCAGCAGCCGAACACCTTCCTTTGAAGAGACCCAGTACTTC. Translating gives CASSRTPSFEETQYF.

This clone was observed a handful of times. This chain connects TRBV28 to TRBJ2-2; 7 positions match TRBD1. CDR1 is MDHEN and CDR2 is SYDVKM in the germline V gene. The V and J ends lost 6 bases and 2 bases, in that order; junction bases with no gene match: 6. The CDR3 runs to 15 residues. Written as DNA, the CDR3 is TGTGCCAGCAGGACCGGGGACAGAAACACCGGGGAGCTGTTTTTT. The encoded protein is CASRTGDRNTGELFF.

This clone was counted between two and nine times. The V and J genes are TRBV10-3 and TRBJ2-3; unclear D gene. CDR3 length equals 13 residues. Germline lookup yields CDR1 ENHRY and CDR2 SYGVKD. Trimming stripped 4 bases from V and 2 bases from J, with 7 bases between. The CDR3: CAISGETTDTQYF. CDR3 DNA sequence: TGTGCCATCAGTGGAGAGACCACAGATACGCAGTATTTT.

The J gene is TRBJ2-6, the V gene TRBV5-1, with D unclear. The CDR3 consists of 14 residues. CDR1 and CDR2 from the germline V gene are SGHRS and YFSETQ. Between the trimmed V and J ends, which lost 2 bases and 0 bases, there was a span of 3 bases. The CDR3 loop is CASSLISGANVLTF. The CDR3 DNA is TGCGCCAGCAGCTTAATCTCTGGGGCCAACGTCCTGACTTTC.

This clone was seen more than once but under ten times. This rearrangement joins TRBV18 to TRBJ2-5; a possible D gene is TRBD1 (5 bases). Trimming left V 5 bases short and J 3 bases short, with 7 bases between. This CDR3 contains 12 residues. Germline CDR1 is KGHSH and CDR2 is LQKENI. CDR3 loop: CASSEQEETQYF. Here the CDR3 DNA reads TGTGCCAGCTCAGAACAGGAAGAGACCCAGTACTTC.

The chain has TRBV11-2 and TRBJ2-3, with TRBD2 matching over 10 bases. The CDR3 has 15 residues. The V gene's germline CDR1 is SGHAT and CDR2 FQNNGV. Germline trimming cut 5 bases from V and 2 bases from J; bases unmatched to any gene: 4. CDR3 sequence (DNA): TGTGCCAGCAGCCGGACTAGCGGAGCCACAGATACGCAGTATTTT. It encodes CASSRTSGATDTQYF.

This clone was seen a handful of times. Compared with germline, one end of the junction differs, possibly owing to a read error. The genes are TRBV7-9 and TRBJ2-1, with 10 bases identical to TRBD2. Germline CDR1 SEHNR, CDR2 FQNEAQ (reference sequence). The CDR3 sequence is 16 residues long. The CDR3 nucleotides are TGTGCGAGCAGCCGGTCTAGCGGGAGTCCCTACAATGAGCAGTTCTTC. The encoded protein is CASSRSSGSPYNEQFF.